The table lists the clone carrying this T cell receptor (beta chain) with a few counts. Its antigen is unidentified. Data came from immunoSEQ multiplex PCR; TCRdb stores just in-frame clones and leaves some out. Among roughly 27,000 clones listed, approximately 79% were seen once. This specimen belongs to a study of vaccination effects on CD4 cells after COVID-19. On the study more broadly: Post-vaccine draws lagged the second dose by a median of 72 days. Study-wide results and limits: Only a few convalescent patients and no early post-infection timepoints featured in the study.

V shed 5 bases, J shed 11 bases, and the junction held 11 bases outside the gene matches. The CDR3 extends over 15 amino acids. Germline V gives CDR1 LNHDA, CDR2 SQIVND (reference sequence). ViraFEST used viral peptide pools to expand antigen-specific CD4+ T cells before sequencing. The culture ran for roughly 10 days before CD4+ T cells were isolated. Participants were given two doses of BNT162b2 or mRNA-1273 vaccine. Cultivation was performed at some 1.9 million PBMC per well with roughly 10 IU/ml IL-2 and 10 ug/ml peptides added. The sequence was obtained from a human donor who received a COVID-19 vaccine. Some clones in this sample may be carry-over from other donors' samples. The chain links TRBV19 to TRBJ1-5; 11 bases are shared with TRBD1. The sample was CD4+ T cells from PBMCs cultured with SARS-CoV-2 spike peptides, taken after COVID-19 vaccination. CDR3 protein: CASSPGDRGSSTQHF. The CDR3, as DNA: TGTGCCAGTAGTCCAGGGGACAGGGGGAGTTCGACCCAGCATTTT.